This TCR beta chain is from a study of T cells after yellow fever vaccination. In this sample, this clonotype turned up many times. One entry per CDR3 protein, called by TCRdb with MiXCR from the 5' RACE reads. The sample lists about 30,000 distinct CDR3 sequences, around 4.8% occurring once. Trimming removed 7 bases from V and 4 bases from J; junction bases left unmatched: 8. Germline assignment: CDR1 DFQATT and CDR2 SNEGSKA (reference sequence). CDR3 length: 14 amino acids. The origin of this receptor is a man between 25 and 39 years old who received the YFV17D yellow fever vaccine. This material consisted of CD8+ T cells sorted from PBMCs, taken 5 days after the yellow fever booster vaccination. This chain joins TRBV20-1 and TRBJ2-1; 9 positions agree with TRBD2. The CDR3 region is CSVPPSGGYNEQFF. Written as DNA, the CDR3 is TGCAGTGTTCCCCCGAGCGGGGGGTACAATGAGCAGTTCTTC.